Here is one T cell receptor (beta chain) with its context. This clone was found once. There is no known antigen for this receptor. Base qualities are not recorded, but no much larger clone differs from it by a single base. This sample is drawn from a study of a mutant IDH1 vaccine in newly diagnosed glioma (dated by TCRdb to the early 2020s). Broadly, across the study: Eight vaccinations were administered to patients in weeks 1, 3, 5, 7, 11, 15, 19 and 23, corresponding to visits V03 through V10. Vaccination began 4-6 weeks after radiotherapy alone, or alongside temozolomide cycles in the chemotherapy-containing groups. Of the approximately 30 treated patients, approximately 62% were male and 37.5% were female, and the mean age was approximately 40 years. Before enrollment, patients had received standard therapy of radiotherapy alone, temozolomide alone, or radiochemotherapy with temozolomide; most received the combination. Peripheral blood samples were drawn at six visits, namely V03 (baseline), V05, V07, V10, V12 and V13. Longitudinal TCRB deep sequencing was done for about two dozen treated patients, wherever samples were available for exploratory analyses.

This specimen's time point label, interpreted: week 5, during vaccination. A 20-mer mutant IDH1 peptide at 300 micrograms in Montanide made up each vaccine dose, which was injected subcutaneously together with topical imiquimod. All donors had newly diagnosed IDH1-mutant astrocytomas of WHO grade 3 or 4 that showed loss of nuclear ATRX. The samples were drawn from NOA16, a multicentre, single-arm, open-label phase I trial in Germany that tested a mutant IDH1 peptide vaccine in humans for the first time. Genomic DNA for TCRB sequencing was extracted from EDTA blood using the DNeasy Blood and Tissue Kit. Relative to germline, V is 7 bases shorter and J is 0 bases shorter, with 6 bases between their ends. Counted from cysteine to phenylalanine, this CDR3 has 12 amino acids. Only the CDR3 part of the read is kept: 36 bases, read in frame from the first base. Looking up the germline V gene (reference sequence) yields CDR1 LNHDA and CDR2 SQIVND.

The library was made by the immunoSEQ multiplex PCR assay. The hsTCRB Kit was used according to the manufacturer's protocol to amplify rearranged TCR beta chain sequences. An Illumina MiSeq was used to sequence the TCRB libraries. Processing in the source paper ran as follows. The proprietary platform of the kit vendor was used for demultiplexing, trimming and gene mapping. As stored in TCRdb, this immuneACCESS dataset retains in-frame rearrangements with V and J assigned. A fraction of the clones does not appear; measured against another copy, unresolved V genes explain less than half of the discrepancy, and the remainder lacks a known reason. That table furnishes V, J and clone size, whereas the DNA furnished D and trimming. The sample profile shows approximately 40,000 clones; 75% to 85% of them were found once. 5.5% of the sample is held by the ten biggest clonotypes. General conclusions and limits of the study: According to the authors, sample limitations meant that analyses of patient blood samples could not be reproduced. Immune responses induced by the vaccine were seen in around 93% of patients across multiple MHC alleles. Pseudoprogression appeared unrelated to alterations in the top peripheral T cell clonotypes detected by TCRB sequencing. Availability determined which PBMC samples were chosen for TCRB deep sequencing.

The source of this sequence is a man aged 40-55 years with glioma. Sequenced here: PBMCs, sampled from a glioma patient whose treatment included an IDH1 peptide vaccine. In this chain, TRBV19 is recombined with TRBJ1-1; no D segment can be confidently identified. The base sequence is TGTGCCAGTAAGTCTCTGAACACTGAAGCTTTCTTT. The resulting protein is CASKSLNTEAFF.